The entry that follows covers one TCR beta chain sequence. This entry is derived from a study of PD-L1 blockade in urothelial cancer. About the research overall: Administration of atezolizumab to patients began in the mid-2010s, at 1,200 mg intravenously every 3 weeks. The researchers analyzed blood 3 weeks (second dose) and 6 weeks after treatment start.

Sample time point: pretreatment peripheral blood. Patients in the study were battling locally advanced or metastatic urothelial carcinoma. The V and J ends lost 8 bases and 2 bases respectively, with 15 bases between them. There are 14 residues in the CDR3. CDR1 MNHNS and CDR2 SASEGT come from the germline V gene. Synthetic TCR analog templates were spiked into all PCRs individually. TCRdb's table, derived via immunoSEQ multiplex PCR, lists solely in-frame clones and lacks some. This table has roughly 100,000 clones, around 92% appearing once. V gene TRBV6-1 combines with J gene TRBJ1-2; maybe TRBD1 (5 bases). The clonotype comes from a woman of 80 years or more with urothelial cancer. The source was PBMCs, collected around atezolizumab (anti-PD-L1) treatment. The CDR3 DNA reads as TGTGCCAGCCAGAGGGCAGGGAGGAACTATGGCTACACCTTC. Protein: CASQRAGRNYGYTF.